A selection of T cell receptor beta chains follows, all from one sample in a study of T-cell reconstitution after alpha-beta-depleted transplantation in children. TCRdb ran MiXCR on the PCR reads and lists one entry per CDR3 protein. Of just over 950,000 distinct CDR3 sequences listed, roughly 31% were seen once; the top ten hold 28%. Sequencing used PBMCs, mostly from graft donor cells, obtained 360 days after TCRalphabeta/CD19-depleted stem cell transplant. The receptors were sampled from a boy under two years old who had a stem cell transplant for SCID, so the T cells may come from the graft donor. Both conserved end residues are part of each CDR3. Fields, in order: V gene, CDR3 length, clone size, J gene, CDR3 protein. Where a row states a size, it is once, few, many or the class of an expanded clone; other rows omit it.

>TRBV4-1|14|few|TRBJ2-3
CASSQAGQSDTQYF
>TRBV29-1|12|few|TRBJ2-3
CSVGGATYTQYF
>TRBV4-2|14|once|TRBJ1-3
CASSQEDRSNTIYF
>TRBV4-3|17|-|TRBJ2-3
CASSQVFNRGARNTQYF
>TRBV7-9|15|-|TRBJ2-1
CASSLTSGVFNEQFF
>TRBV9|16|once|TRBJ2-5
CASSVGGQGLRETQYF
>TRBV7-3|15|few|TRBJ2-3
CASSLRGQTTDTQYF
>TRBV20-1|14|-|TRBJ1-3
CSASRMGSGNTIYF
>TRBV10-3|15|-|TRBJ2-3
CAISRDRGGPDTQYF
>TRBV5-1|14|few|TRBJ2-7
CASSLLGLQYEQYF
>TRBV15|19|few|TRBJ2-2
CATSRDLTVGLTGTGELFF
>TRBV7-7|13|few|TRBJ2-2
CASSRRRDGELFF
>TRBV18|16|few|TRBJ2-5
CASSGLQGGSQETQYF
>TRBV20-1|13|few|TRBJ1-4
CSASSRASEKLFF
>TRBV20-1|14|-|TRBJ1-2
CSARGQGFGYGYTF
>TRBV7-8|12|few|TRBJ1-1
CASSPWSTEAFF
>TRBV27|13|few|TRBJ2-4
CASSLSGDRAQYF
>TRBV7-9|15|few|TRBJ2-3
CASSLGYSSTDTQYF
>TRBV29-1|11|-|TRBJ1-3
CSVRTGNTIYF
>TRBV12-3/TRBV12-4|16|few|TRBJ2-5
CASSLLGTGEGETQYF
>TRBV19|14|-|TRBJ2-1
CASSTARQSNEQFF
>TRBV12-3/TRBV12-4|16|-|TRBJ1-5
CASSLVGRLSNQPQHF
>TRBV6-5|13|few|TRBJ1-2
CASSYSTGFGYTF
>TRBV5-1|16|many|TRBJ2-4
CASSLDGGVAKNIQYF
>TRBV12-3/TRBV12-4|14|-|TRBJ2-7
CASKGSTVAYEQYF
>TRBV7-2|15|few|TRBJ1-6
CASSLVGTSNSPLHF
>TRBV5-1|14|once|TRBJ1-1
CASSWERENTEAFF
>TRBV28|15|-|TRBJ2-7
CASSLAAGPAGEQYF
>TRBV7-2|14|many|TRBJ2-1
CASSLVDYANEQFF